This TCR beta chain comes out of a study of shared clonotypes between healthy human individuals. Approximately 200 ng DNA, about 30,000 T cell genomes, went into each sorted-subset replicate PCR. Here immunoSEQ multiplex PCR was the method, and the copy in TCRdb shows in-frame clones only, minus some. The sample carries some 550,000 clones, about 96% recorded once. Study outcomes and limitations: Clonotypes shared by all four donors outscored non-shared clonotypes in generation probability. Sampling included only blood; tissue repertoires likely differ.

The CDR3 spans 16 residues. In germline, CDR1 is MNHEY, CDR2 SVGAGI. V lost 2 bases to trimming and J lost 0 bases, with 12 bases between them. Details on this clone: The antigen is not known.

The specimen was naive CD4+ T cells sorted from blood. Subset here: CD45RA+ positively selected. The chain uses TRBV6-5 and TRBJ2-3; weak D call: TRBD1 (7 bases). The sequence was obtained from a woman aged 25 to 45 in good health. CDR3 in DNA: TGTGCCAGCAGTTACGGAGGGGGCGCGAGCACAGATACGCAGTATTTT. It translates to CASSYGGGASTDTQYF.